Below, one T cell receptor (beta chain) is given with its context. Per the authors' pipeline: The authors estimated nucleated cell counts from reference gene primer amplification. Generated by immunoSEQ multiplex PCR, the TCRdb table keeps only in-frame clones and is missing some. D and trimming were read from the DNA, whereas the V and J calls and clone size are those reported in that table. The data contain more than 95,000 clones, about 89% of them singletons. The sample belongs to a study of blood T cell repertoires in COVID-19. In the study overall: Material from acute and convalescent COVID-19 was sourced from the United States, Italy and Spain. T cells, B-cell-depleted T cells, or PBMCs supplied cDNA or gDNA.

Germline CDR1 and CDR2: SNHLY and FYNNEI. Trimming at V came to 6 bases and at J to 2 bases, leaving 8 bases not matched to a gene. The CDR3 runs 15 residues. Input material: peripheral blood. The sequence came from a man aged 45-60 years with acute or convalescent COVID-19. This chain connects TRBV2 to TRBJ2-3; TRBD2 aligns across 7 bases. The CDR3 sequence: CASRVSGIVTDTQYF. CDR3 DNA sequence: TGTGCCAGCAGGGTCAGCGGGATTGTCACAGATACGCAGTATTTT.